A single sample is the source of the 17 T cell receptor beta chains below, sequenced in a study of T cell clonality in common variable immunodeficiency. The data were produced by immunoSEQ multiplex PCR, yet TCRdb's version contains in-frame clones alone and is incomplete. This sample includes approximately 44,000 clones with no singletons; its ten biggest clones take up around 2.8%. Sequencing used peripheral blood mononuclear cells. Receptors were obtained from a person aged 18 to 75 in good health.

This clone occurred many times. Sequencing ends 3 residues short of the CDR3 end; the germline J gene provides the rest. The gene calls are TRBV5-6 and TRBJ2-3; 8 bases align to TRBD1. V shed 0 bases and J 3 bases; nucleotides not matched to a gene: 3. Germline V CDR1 and CDR2: SGHDT, YYEEEE. The CDR3 length is 15 residues. Partial CDR3 DNA: TGTGCCAGCAGCTTGGGACAGGGGAGAACAGATACG. Translation: CASSLGQGRTDT. In full, the CDR3 reads CASSLGQGRTDTQYF.

This clone has a count of ten or more. Read data end 3 residues before the CDR3 end; the end is taken from the germline J gene. This chain connects TRBV4-1 to TRBJ1-2; 8 nucleotides match TRBD1. Germline trimming cut 1 base from V and 4 bases from J; bases unmatched to any gene: 11. Germline V gene lookup returns CDR1 MGHRA and CDR2 YSYEKL. This CDR3 comprises 17 residues. CDR3 protein: CASSQGLQGGTFYGYTF. Partial CDR3 DNA: TGCGCCAGCAGCCAAGGCCTACAGGGGGGCACCTTCTATGGC.

This clone was detected many times. The read terminates 3 residues before the CDR3 end, so the remaining end is supplied by the germline J gene. This sequence joins TRBV7-9 and TRBJ2-7, with D unclear. The V gene lost 0 bases and the J gene lost 6 bases, with 3 bases spanning the gap. Germline CDR1 is SEHNR and CDR2 is FQNEAQ (reference sequence). This CDR3 spans 11 amino acids. The chain's CDR3 is CASSLAREQYF. The sequenced CDR3 bases are TGTGCCAGCAGCTTAGCTCGCGAG. The full variable domain, rest sourced from reference TRBV7-9 and TRBJ2-7, is DTGVSQNPRHKITKRGQNVTFRCDPISEHNRLYWYRQTLGQGPEFLTYFQNEAQLEKSRLLSDRFSAERPKGSFSTLEIQRTEQGDSAMYLCASSLAREQYFGPGTRLTVT.

This clone was recorded many times. The sequence runs out 3 residues before the end of the CDR3; the remainder is reconstructed from the germline J gene. This sequence joins TRBV19 and TRBJ1-1; D is unclear. This CDR3 comprises 13 residues. Germline assignment: CDR1 LNHDA and CDR2 SQIVND (reference sequence). V was clipped by 3 bases and J by 1 base, with 6 bases between them. The CDR3 sequence is CASSINRNTEAFF. CDR3 DNA (partial): TGTGCCAGTAGTATTAATCGGAACACTGAA.

This clone was counted ten times or more. The read gets to within 3 residues of the CDR3 end, and the germline J gene fills in the rest. The chain recombines TRBV20-1 with TRBJ1-5, with a tentative D call TRBD1 (5 bases). This CDR3 has 13 residues. Germline loops: CDR1 DFQATT, CDR2 SNEGSKA (reference sequence). The germline V and J ends were trimmed by 6 bases and 2 bases, with 11 bases remaining between them. The CDR3 DNA, read in part, is TGCAGTGCCCCCAGGGTAGGCAATCAGCCC. It is translated as CSAPRVGNQP. The whole CDR3 reads CSAPRVGNQPQHF.

Many counts were recorded for this clone. The read comes to an end 3 residues before the CDR3 does, leaving the germline J gene to fill in the end. The genes are TRBV5-5 and TRBJ2-1, with TRBD2 matching over 9 bases. This CDR3 contains 15 residues. V was clipped by 4 bases and J by 6 bases; unmatched bases: 8. Germline CDR1 and CDR2: SGHKS and YYEKEE (reference sequence). The covered CDR3 bases are TGTGCCAGCAGCCCGGGTCTAGCGGGAATCAATGAG. Protein: CASSPGLAGINE. The whole CDR3 protein reads CASSPGLAGINEQFF.

This clone came up many times. From the germline J gene comes the end of the CDR3, since the read stops 3 residues before it. The identical CDR3 is also encoded by other nucleotide sequences in the sample. V and J are TRBV20-1 and TRBJ1-2; D might be TRBD1 (5 bases). Germline CDR1 is DFQATT and CDR2 is SNEGSKA (reference sequence). This CDR3 spans 13 amino acids. Trimming cost V 3 bases and J 6 bases, with 14 bases left between them. CDR3 sequence: CSAREGVWDGYTF. CDR3 DNA (partial): TGCAGTGCTAGGGAAGGGGTTTGGGATGGC.

In its sample, this clone was seen many times. The CDR3 end lies 3 residues beyond the end of the read and is filled in from the germline J gene. The chain is built from TRBV6-1 and TRBJ2-5; D perhaps matches TRBD1 (5 bases). The CDR3 is 13 amino acids. CDR1 and CDR2 from the germline V gene are MNHNS and SASEGT. V lost 4 bases to trimming and J lost 4 bases, with 10 bases between them. The CDR3 protein is CASSGTFRETQYF. Incomplete CDR3 DNA: TGTGCCAGCAGTGGGACATTTCGAGAGACC.

This clone showed up many times. The read ends 3 residues shy of where the CDR3 ends; the end is completed using the germline J gene. The J gene is TRBJ2-7, the V gene TRBV18; perhaps TRBD1 as D (6 bases). Germline values: CDR1 KGHSH, CDR2 LQKENI. The germline V and J ends were trimmed by 4 bases and 1 base, with 11 bases remaining between them. The CDR3 is 14 amino acids. The part of the CDR3 DNA that was read is TGTGCCAGCTCACGCCGACAGGAGTCCTACGAG. This gives the protein CASSRRQESYE. The entire CDR3 protein reads CASSRRQESYEQYF.

Many counts were recorded for this clone. The observed sequence ends 3 residues before the CDR3 terminus, with the missing tail filled in from the germline J gene. V gene TRBV4-1 combines with J gene TRBJ2-7, with TRBD1 matching over 10 bases. The CDR3 has 15 residues. Germline assignment: CDR1 MGHRA and CDR2 YSYEKL. The trim removed 5 bases at V and 4 bases at J, leaving 8 bases unmatched. CDR3 DNA, as far as it was read: TGCGCCAGCAGCGCCAGACAGGGGGCTTTTTACGAG. It yields the protein CASSARQGAFYE. The CDR3 as a whole reads CASSARQGAFYEQYF.

This clone was seen ten or more times. Read data end 3 residues before the CDR3 end; the end is taken from the germline J gene. The V call is TRBV7-8, the J call TRBJ1-4, with D hard to call. The CDR3 has 12 amino acids. Trimming cost V 1 base and J 7 bases, with 4 bases left between them. Germline CDR1 reads SGHVS; CDR2 reads FQNEAQ. CDR3 residues: CASSLEVEKLFF. The part of the CDR3 DNA that was read is TGTGCCAGCAGCTTAGAGGTTGAAAAA.

This clone was observed at least ten times. The read gets to within 3 residues of the CDR3 end, and the germline J gene fills in the rest. The V call is TRBV6-1, the J call TRBJ1-1; 7 nucleotides match TRBD1. CDR1 is MNHNS and CDR2 is SASEGT in the germline V gene. J lost 7 bases, V lost 3 bases, and 5 bases had no gene match. The CDR3 totals 13 residues. The CDR3 spells CASSDRQGVEAFF. CDR3 DNA, as far as it was read: TGTGCCAGCAGTGACCGACAGGGAGTTGAA.

In its sample, this clone was seen many times. The read comes to an end 3 residues before the CDR3 does, leaving the germline J gene to fill in the end. The chain couples TRBV2 to TRBJ1-2; TRBD1 might be the D (5 bases). Germline V lookup: CDR1 SNHLY, CDR2 FYNNEI. The CDR3 runs to 15 residues. V lost 5 bases, J lost 7 bases, and 20 bases lay in between. CDR3 residues: CASSTSEAGLSGYTF. CDR3 DNA, as far as it was read: TGTGCCAGCAGTACCTCCGAGGCAGGGTTAAGTGGC. Variable domain in full (rest from reference TRBV2 and TRBJ1-2): EPEVTQTPSHQVTQMGQEVILRCVPISNHLYFYWYRQILGQKVEFLVSFYNNEISEKSEIFDDQFSVERPDGSNFTLKIRSTKLEDSAMYFCASSTSEAGLSGYTFGSGTRLTVV.

This clone was picked up many times. The missing CDR3 end, 3 residues past where the read stops, is filled in from the germline J gene. The chain recombines TRBV5-1 with TRBJ2-1, with 10 positions matching TRBD2. The V gene's germline CDR1 is SGHRS and CDR2 YFSETQ. Unmatched junction bases numbered 5, after V lost 4 bases and J lost 4 bases. There are 15 residues in the CDR3. The covered CDR3 bases are TGCGCCAGCAGCAGCGGACTAGCGGATTACAATGAG. It specifies CASSSGLADYNE. The whole CDR3 is CASSSGLADYNEQFF.

This clone appeared many times. The read is 3 residues too short to cover the CDR3 end, so that end is filled in from the germline J gene. The gene calls are TRBV2 and TRBJ2-2; TRBD2 might be the D (6 bases). The length of the CDR3 is 15 residues. CDR1 is SNHLY and CDR2 is FYNNEI in the germline V gene. V was pared by 2 bases and J by 3 bases, with 10 bases between. The CDR3 is CASSENSGYTGELFF. The CDR3 bases that were read are TGTGCCAGCAGTGAAAATAGCGGTTACACCGGGGAG.

This clone was picked up many times. The CDR3 end falls 3 residues outside the read, so it is completed with the germline J gene. V gene TRBV6-1 combines with J gene TRBJ1-3, with D maybe TRBD1 (6 bases). Trimming pared 1 base from V and 1 base from J, leaving 11 bases between. Germline CDR1 and CDR2: MNHNS and SASEGT. The CDR3 spans 16 residues. The covered CDR3 bases are TGTGCCAGCAGTGAAGGCCCCAGGGGATCTGGAAACACC. As protein: CASSEGPRGSGNT. The CDR3 in its entirety is CASSEGPRGSGNTIYF.

Ten or more counts support this clone. The read falls 3 residues short of the CDR3 end, and the missing part is taken from the germline J gene. The chain employs TRBV6-4 and TRBJ2-3; 13 nucleotides align to TRBD2. Germline trimming cut 2 bases from V and 4 bases from J; bases unmatched to any gene: 0. The CDR3 length is 15 residues. Germline CDR1 and CDR2: MRHNA and SNTAGT. CDR3 amino acids: CASSDGTSGADTQYF. The CDR3 bases that were read are TGTGCCAGCAGTGACGGGACTAGCGGGGCAGATACG.